Listed here are 14 T cell receptor beta chains from one sample, sequenced in a study of CD8 T cells in ankylosing spondylitis. TCRdb recomputed calls from the 5' RACE reads with MiXCR, one row per CDR3 protein. Of 200,000 to 250,000 distinct CDR3 sequences listed, around 24% are singletons. The sequenced sample consisted of blood, either unsorted or a sorted T cell fraction (not recorded which). Source of these receptors: a male donor with ankylosing spondylitis or in good health (not recorded which).

The CDR3 loop reads CSVATYLNTEAFF. CDR3 sequence (DNA): TGCAGCGTTGCCACCTATCTGAACACTGAAGCTTTCTTT. The V and J genes are TRBV29-1 and TRBJ1-1; D is uncertain. Germline values: CDR1 SQVTM, CDR2 ANQGSEA. Deletions cut 4 bases from V and 0 bases from J, with 9 bases between. This CDR3 contains 13 residues.

This clonotype was recorded a few times. V usage is TRBV28 and J usage is TRBJ2-5; TRBD2 is a possible D gene (6 bases). The CDR3 sequence is 15 residues long. Germline V gives CDR1 MDHEN, CDR2 SYDVKM. V was shortened by 7 bases and J by 5 bases, with 20 bases between the two germline ends. The CDR3 is CASIRGREFGETQYF. The CDR3 region has the DNA TGTGCCAGCATCCGTGGACGGGAGTTCGGTGAGACCCAGTACTTC.

The V gene is TRBV29-1, the J gene TRBJ2-5, with D hard to call. Trimming pared 4 bases from V and 9 bases from J, leaving 12 bases between. In germline, CDR1 is SQVTM, CDR2 ANQGSEA. This CDR3 spans 11 amino acids. The CDR3 DNA is TGCAGCGTTGTCCCACTGGAGTCCCAGTACTTC. It encodes CSVVPLESQYF. Variable domain in full (rest from reference TRBV29-1 and TRBJ2-5): SAVISQKPSRDICQRGTSLTIQCQVDSQVTMMFWYRQQPGQSLTLIATANQGSEATYESGFVIDKFPISRPNLTFSTLTVSNMSPEDSSIYLCSVVPLESQYFGPGTRLLVL.

The table lists this clonotype with a few counts. The V call is TRBV20-1, the J call TRBJ2-3; D not resolved. CDR1 and CDR2 (germline): DFQATT, SNEGSKA (reference sequence). The V and J ends lost 1 base and 3 bases respectively, with 17 bases between them. This CDR3 spans 16 amino acids. This CDR3 is CSARVARASGTDTQYF. The CDR3 DNA reads as TGCAGTGCTAGAGTTGCACGGGCCTCCGGGACAGATACGCAGTATTTT.

This clonotype was counted a single time. This chain links TRBV29-1 with TRBJ2-1, with 7 bases identical to TRBD2. V lost 1 base and J lost 1; bases outside the gene matches: 10. This CDR3 is 17 amino acids long. CDR1 SQVTM and CDR2 ANQGSEA come from the germline V gene. The CDR3 nucleotides are TGCAGCGTTGAAGTCGGGGGAGGGCATATATCCTACAATGAGCAGTTCTTC. This codes for CSVEVGGGHISYNEQFF.

This clonotype was counted many times. This rearrangement joins TRBV5-6 to TRBJ2-5; 13 positions match TRBD2. The J segment lost 4 bases and the V segment lost 3 bases, leaving 9 bases of the junction unmatched. The CDR3 is 17 residues long. Germline V gene lookup returns CDR1 SGHDT and CDR2 YYEEEE. The CDR3 loop reads CASSSRTSGSIRETQYF. In nucleotides, the CDR3 is TGTGCCAGCAGCTCAAGGACTAGCGGGAGTATACGAGAGACCCAGTACTTC. The variable domain in full, completed from reference TRBV5-6 and TRBJ2-5, reads DAGVTQSPTHLIKTRGQQVTLRCSPKSGHDTVSWYQQALGQGPQFIFQYYEEEERQRGNFPDRFSGHQFPNYSSELNVNALLLGDSALYLCASSSRTSGSIRETQYFGPGTRLLVL.

This chain links TRBV15 with TRBJ2-3; D may match TRBD1 or TRBD2 (5 bases each). The V end was cut by 5 bases, the J end by 0 bases, with 12 bases between. Germline V gene data show CDR1 as LNHNV and CDR2 as YYDKDF (reference sequence). The CDR3 has 15 amino acids. This CDR3 reads CATSGRGSSTDTQYF. CDR3 in DNA: TGTGCCACCAGCGGACGGGGCTCTAGCACAGATACGCAGTATTTT.

This clonotype was seen many times. V and J are TRBV5-1 and TRBJ1-6; 8 nucleotides align to TRBD1. J gave up 8 bases and V 4 bases, and 5 bases lay outside the gene matches. The V gene's germline CDR1 is SGHRS and CDR2 YFSETQ. The CDR3 has 14 amino acids. The CDR3 sequence is CASSVRQGHSPLHF. The CDR3 region has the DNA TGCGCCAGCAGCGTACGACAGGGGCATTCACCCCTCCACTTT.

The J gene is TRBJ2-7, the V gene TRBV12-3 or TRBV12-4, with 12 positions matching TRBD2. There are 15 residues in the CDR3. V gave up 5 bases and J gave up 3 bases; unmatched junction bases: 5. CDR3 residues: CASSPGLAGNYEQYF. The CDR3 DNA is TGTGCCAGCAGTCCAGGACTAGCGGGAAACTACGAGCAGTACTTC.

This clonotype showed up many times. V gene TRBV20-1 combines with J gene TRBJ2-2; TRBD2 might be the D (7 bases). CDR3 length: 14 residues. The V gene lost 3 bases and the J gene lost 6 bases, with 14 bases spanning the gap. Germline lookup yields CDR1 DFQATT and CDR2 SNEGSKA (reference sequence). Written as DNA, the CDR3 is TGCAGTGCTAGTAGTCCGGGGGGCTCCGGGGAGCTGTTTTTT. Encoded protein: CSASSPGGSGELFF.

The chain employs TRBV20-1 and TRBJ2-1, with D possibly TRBD1 on 6 matching bases. The CDR3 is 14 residues long. V lost 4 bases and J 7 bases, leaving 17 bases between the germline ends. The germline CDR1 and CDR2 sequences are DFQATT and SNEGSKA (reference sequence). The DNA for the CDR3 is TGCAGTGCTACAGGGGTCCCACCCCTAAATGAGCAGTTCTTC. Protein: CSATGVPPLNEQFF.

This clonotype was picked up a small number of times. The V gene is TRBV29-1, the J gene TRBJ1-1; D is uncertain. The germline gives CDR1 SQVTM, CDR2 ANQGSEA. The CDR3 totals 11 residues. Trimming stripped 7 bases from V and 1 base from J, with 7 bases between. The CDR3 bases are TGCAGCGCCCAGAGGAACACTGAAGCTTTCTTT. Its protein is CSAQRNTEAFF.

The CDR3 DNA reads TGTGCCATCAGTGCACTCCGGGACTACGAGCAGTACTTC. The encoded protein is CAISALRDYEQYF. The chain links TRBV10-3 to TRBJ2-7; D possibly corresponds to TRBD2 (5 bases). The ends were cut back, 4 bases at V and 3 bases at J, with 10 bases in the middle. The CDR3 is made up of 13 amino acids. The germline V gene encodes CDR1 ENHRY and CDR2 SYGVKD.

This clonotype was recorded a few times. The chain combines TRBV12-3 or TRBV12-4 with TRBJ1-2, with a weak D call TRBD1 (5 bases). Trimming removed 7 bases from V and 5 bases from J, with 11 bases in between. The CDR3 is 12 amino acids. As DNA, the CDR3 is TGTGCCAGCACCCTAGAGGGGTATGGCTACACCTTC. Residues: CASTLEGYGYTF.